This T cell receptor beta chain was profiled in a study of cytomegalovirus exposure and HLA in healthy donors. 60 Vbeta and 13 Jbeta primers were used in PCR. Libraries were prepared by immunoSEQ multiplex PCR; TCRdb keeps only in-frame clonotypes and omits some of them. In the table there are around 160,000 clones, around four fifths of which are singletons. V dropped 0 bases and J dropped 4 bases, with 3 bases sitting between them. The CDR3 totals 12 residues. CDR1 is SNHLY, CDR2 FYNNEI, per germline. In regard to this clone: Antigen unknown.

Study-level findings and limits: According to an earlier analysis, most TCR beta V segments yielded productive rearrangements about 90% or about 30% of the time. In a later analysis, productive TCRs from donors in an Asian-associated ancestry cluster reportedly carried fewer N-insertions than the cohort mean. In a later analysis, compared with equally common non-associated chains, HLA-associated beta chains were more expanded. Among CMV-associated TCR beta chains, most appeared HLA-restricted in a later analysis.

The clonotype comes from a man aged 18 to 30 in good health and CMV-seropositive. The sequenced material came from PBMCs. The V and J genes are TRBV2 and TRBJ1-2; D is uncertain. The CDR3 loop is CASSEASYGYTF. The DNA for the CDR3 is TGTGCCAGCAGTGAAGCCTCCTATGGCTACACCTTC.